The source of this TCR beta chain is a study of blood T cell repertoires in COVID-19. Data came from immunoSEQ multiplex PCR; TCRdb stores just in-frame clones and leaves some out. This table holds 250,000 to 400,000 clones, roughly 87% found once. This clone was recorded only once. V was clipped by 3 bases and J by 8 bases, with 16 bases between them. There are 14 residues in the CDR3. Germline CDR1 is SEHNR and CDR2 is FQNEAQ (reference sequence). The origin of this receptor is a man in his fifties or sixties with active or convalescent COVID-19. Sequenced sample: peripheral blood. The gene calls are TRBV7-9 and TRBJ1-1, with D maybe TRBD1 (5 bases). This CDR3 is CASSFHGGNGEAFF. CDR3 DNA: TGTGCCAGCAGCTTCCATGGGGGGAATGGGGAAGCTTTCTTT.